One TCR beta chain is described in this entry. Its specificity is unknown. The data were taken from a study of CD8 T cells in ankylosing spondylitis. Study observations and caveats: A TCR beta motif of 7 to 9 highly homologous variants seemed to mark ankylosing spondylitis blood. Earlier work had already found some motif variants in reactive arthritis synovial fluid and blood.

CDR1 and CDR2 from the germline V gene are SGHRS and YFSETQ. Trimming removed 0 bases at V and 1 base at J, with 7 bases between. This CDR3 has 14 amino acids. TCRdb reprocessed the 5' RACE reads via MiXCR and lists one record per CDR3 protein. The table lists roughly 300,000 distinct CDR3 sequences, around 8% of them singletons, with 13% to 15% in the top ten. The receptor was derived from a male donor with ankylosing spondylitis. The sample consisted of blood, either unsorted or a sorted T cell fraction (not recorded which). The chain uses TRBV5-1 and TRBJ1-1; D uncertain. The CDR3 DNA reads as TGCGCCAGCAGCTTGGTTGAGTCGAACACTGAAGCTTTCTTT. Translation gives CASSLVESNTEAFF.